One sample yielded the 13 T cell receptor beta chains listed below, sequenced in a study of Graves' ophthalmopathy and Graves' hyperthyroidism. As the template, RNA transcripts were used to amplify TCR beta CDR3 regions. HTBI primers were used in a first-round RT-PCR, which preceded a second-round multiplex PCR. TCRdb re-analysed the multiplex PCR reads in MiXCR, keeping a single row per CDR3 protein. The profile shows 200,000 to 250,000 distinct CDR3 sequences, roughly 21% of them singletons. Material for sequencing was peripheral blood. The receptors come from a woman aged 45-65 years with Graves' ophthalmopathy.

The chain couples TRBV11-2 to TRBJ2-2; 12 positions agree with TRBD2. CDR3 length equals 17 residues. J lost 7 bases, V lost 1 base, and 7 bases had no gene match. Germline V gives CDR1 SGHAT, CDR2 FQNNGV. DNA of the CDR3: TGTGCCAGCAGCTTAGGGACTAGCGGGATTGGTGGCGGGGAGCTGTTTTTT. This sequence encodes CASSLGTSGIGGGELFF. Supplemented by reference TRBV11-2 and TRBJ2-2, the full variable domain reads EAGVAQSPRYKIIEKRQSVAFWCNPISGHATLYWYQQILGQGPKLLIQFQNNGVVDDSQLPKDRFSAERLKGVDSTLKIQPAKLEDSAVYLCASSLGTSGIGGGELFFGEGSRLTVL.

In this sample, this clonotype turned up many times. This chain joins TRBV20-1 and TRBJ2-7, with TRBD1 matching 7 bases. The CDR3 sequence is 11 residues long. Germline-derived CDR1 and CDR2 are DFQATT and SNEGSKA (reference sequence). J gave up 2 bases and V 5 bases, and 0 bases lay outside the gene matches. CDR3: CSAGQAYEQYF. The CDR3 DNA is TGCAGTGCTGGACAGGCCTACGAGCAGTACTTC.

This chain links TRBV2 with TRBJ2-5; no definite D call. The CDR3 covers 10 residues. Looked up from germline, CDR1 is SNHLY and CDR2 is FYNNEI. Trimming cost V 1 base and J 10 bases, with 4 bases left between them. This CDR3 is CASSEGFQYF. As DNA, the CDR3 is TGTGCCAGCAGTGAAGGGTTCCAGTACTTC.

This clonotype was found many times. It may be a read error: a sequence one base away is much more abundant. This sequence joins TRBV6-2 or TRBV6-3 and TRBJ1-1; 7 nucleotides align to TRBD1. The CDR3 is 14 amino acids. J lost 1 base, V lost 2 bases, and 1 base had no gene match. Germline CDR1 and CDR2: MNHEY and SVGEGT. The CDR3 here is CASSYRTGNTEAFF. CDR3 nucleotides: TGTGCCAGCAGTTACCGGACAGGGAACACTGAAGCTTTCTTT.

This clonotype was detected many times. The germline gene is not matched at one end of the junction; a read error may be the cause. The chain recombines TRBV20-1 with TRBJ1-5; D may be TRBD1 (6 bases). CDR3 size: 12 residues. Germline CDR1 is DFQATT and CDR2 is SNEGSKA (reference sequence). CDR3 nucleotide sequence: TGCAGTGCTAGAGTTGGGGGGCAGCGCCAGCATTTT. Its translation is CSARVGGQRQHF.

The CDR3 protein is CASRTGDSASGYTF. The CDR3 coding sequence is TGTGCCAGCAGGACAGGGGATTCGGCTTCTGGCTACACCTTC. The chain recombines TRBV6-1 with TRBJ1-2; 8 positions agree with TRBD1. This CDR3 region has 14 residues. Germline lookup yields CDR1 MNHNS and CDR2 SASEGT. J was trimmed by 7 bases and V by 6 bases; bases with no gene match: 10.

This clonotype was detected many times. The chain has TRBV10-3 and TRBJ1-2; D gene uncertain. Looked up from germline, CDR1 is ENHRY and CDR2 is SYGVKD. Trimming removed 3 bases at V and 7 bases at J, with 15 bases between. This CDR3 contains 14 residues. The CDR3 coding sequence is TGTGCCATCAGTGAAGAATCCGTAGTTCGTGGCTACACCTTC. Its protein product is CAISEESVVRGYTF.

Ten or more counts support this clonotype. The CDR3: CAWSGRNQPQHF. As DNA, the CDR3 is TGTGCCTGGAGTGGCAGAAACCAGCCCCAGCATTTT. V is TRBV30 and J is TRBJ1-5; D remains ambiguous. Germline V gene lookup returns CDR1 GTSNPN and CDR2 SVGIG (reference sequence). This CDR3 has 12 amino acids. Trimming shortened V by 1 base and J by 7 bases, and 8 bases separated the two germline ends.

This clonotype was counted between two and nine times. A single base separates this from a much larger clone, so it may be a read error. The chain employs TRBV9 and TRBJ1-3; weak D call: TRBD1 (5 bases). V gave up 6 bases and J gave up 2 bases, with 18 bases separating them. Germline CDR1 is SGDLS and CDR2 is YYNGEE. The CDR3 totals 16 residues. This CDR3 is CASIARVIGAGNTIYF. For the CDR3, the DNA is TGTGCCAGCATAGCCAGGGTCATTGGTGCTGGAAACACCATATATTTT.

This clonotype has at least ten counts. The V and J genes are TRBV12-3 or TRBV12-4 and TRBJ2-2, with 8 bases matching TRBD1. The CDR3 totals 15 residues. V gave up 3 bases and J gave up 5 bases; unmatched junction bases: 5. The CDR3 nucleotides read TGTGCCAGCAGTTTCAGGGACAGGAGGACCGGGGAGCTGTTTTTT. This sequence encodes CASSFRDRRTGELFF.

The V gene is TRBV20-1, the J gene TRBJ1-1, with a weak D call TRBD1 (5 bases). This CDR3 comprises 15 residues. Germline loops: CDR1 DFQATT, CDR2 SNEGSKA (reference sequence). V lost 0 bases to trimming and J lost 5 bases, with 16 bases between them. The CDR3, as DNA: TGCAGTGCTAGAGATTGGGAGGGGCTGGGGACTGAAGCTTTCTTT. Translation gives CSARDWEGLGTEAFF.

This clonotype has ten or more counts. A read error may account for a junction end that differs from germline. This chain joins TRBV6-1 and TRBJ2-7; D unresolved. The CDR3 sequence is 14 residues long. The germline V gene encodes CDR1 MNHNS and CDR2 SASEGT. The CDR3 region is CAGSEDPPVNEQYF. CDR3 nucleotides: TGTGCCGGCAGTGAGGACCCGCCGGTAAACGAGCAGTACTTC.

This clonotype was seen ten or more times. The V gene is TRBV12-3 or TRBV12-4, the J gene TRBJ2-5, with TRBD2 identical over 8 bases. The V segment lost 6 bases and the J segment 4 bases; nucleotides outside the gene matches: 13. This CDR3 contains 16 residues. Here the CDR3 reads CASSMRLARNLETQYF. The CDR3 nucleotides read TGTGCCAGCAGCATGCGACTAGCGCGAAACTTAGAGACCCAGTACTTC.